This record concerns one T cell receptor (beta chain) sequence. Its antigen is currently unknown. This entry is derived from a study of T cells in Graves' hyperthyroidism and ophthalmopathy. Pregnant or lactating patients were excluded, as were those with uncontrolled infection or other autoimmune disease. Diagnoses were established using clinical symptoms, serum thyroxine and TRAb, thyroid ultrasound and orbital computed tomography. RNA transcripts served as the template for amplifying TCR beta CDR3 regions. Carried out on the TCR CDR3, a first-round RT-PCR used the HTBI primer set. TCRdb recomputed calls from the multiplex PCR reads with MiXCR, one row per CDR3 protein. The sample holds 500,000 to 650,000 distinct CDR3 sequences; approximately 48% are singletons and the top ten take about 40%. CDR3 size: 11 residues. Trimming took off 7 bases at V and 2 bases at J, with 8 bases between the two ends. The germline CDR1 and CDR2 sequences are SQVTM and ANQGSEA.

Overall study findings and caveats: Peripheral blood also featured most of the thyroid clonotypes expanded above 0.001. Patients with ophthalmopathy were separated from those with stable hyperthyroidism by a 13 V-J model.

The sample taken for sequencing was peripheral blood or thyroid tissue (not recorded which). The rearrangement links TRBV29-1 to TRBJ1-1; TRBD1 is a possible D gene (6 bases). The sequence derives from an adult woman with Graves' disease, either hyperthyroidism or ophthalmopathy (not recorded which). CDR3 bases: TGCAGCGAGACAGGCAACACTGAAGCTTTCTTT. This codes for CSETGNTEAFF.